A selection of T cell receptor beta chains follows, all from one sample in a study of blood T cells in healthy people across ages. From the 5' RACE reads, TCRdb called clonotypes with MiXCR, one entry per CDR3 protein. Of 1.5 million to 2 million distinct CDR3 sequences detected, approximately 30% appear once; the ten largest clones hold 7.7%. The sample taken for sequencing was blood. The receptor set was obtained from a woman aged 25-40 years in good health. CDR3s include the opening cysteine and the closing phenylalanine or tryptophan. A D gene is named only where the DNA matches it firmly. The listing skips clone size in some rows; elsewhere it reads once, few, many or a size class.

>TRBV14|TRBD1|NA|TRBJ2-1
CASSRGQYGEQFF
TGTGCCAGCAGCCGGGGACAGTATGGTGAGCAGTTCTTC
>TRBV20-1|NA|many|TRBJ2-7
CSARDPAASSYEQYF
TGCAGTGCTAGAGATCCGGCAGCGAGCTCCTACGAGCAGTACTTC
>TRBV6-6|TRBD2|NA|TRBJ2-5
CASEQAGPQETQYF
TGTGCCAGTGAACAAGCGGGGCCCCAAGAGACCCAGTACTTC
>TRBV11-2|TRBD2|few|TRBJ2-5
CASSWVAGEKTQYF
TGTGCCAGCAGCTGGGTAGCGGGAGAGAAGACCCAGTACTTC
>TRBV28|NA|NA|TRBJ1-2
CASSLNRLAYTF
TGTGCCAGCAGTTTGAACCGGCTGGCATACACCTTC
>TRBV15|NA|few|TRBJ1-6
CATSRDLQGGSSYNSPLHF
TGTGCCACCAGCAGAGATTTACAGGGAGGCAGCTCCTATAATTCACCCCTCCACTTT
>TRBV5-1|TRBD1|NA|TRBJ2-1
CASSPTSNTGGNEQFF
TGCGCCAGCAGCCCAACCAGTAATACAGGGGGGAATGAGCAGTTCTTC
>TRBV29-1|TRBD2|NA|TRBJ2-5
CSVTFAGGLETQYF
TGCAGCGTAACCTTCGCGGGGGGCCTAGAGACCCAGTACTTC
>TRBV29-1|NA|NA|TRBJ2-7
CSVDPSRSSYNEQYF
TGCAGCGTTGATCCCTCGCGGAGCTCCTACAATGAGCAGTACTTC
>TRBV12-3/TRBV12-4|NA|many|TRBJ2-6
CASSFPTAGANVLTF
TGTGCCAGCAGTTTCCCGACTGCTGGGGCCAACGTCCTGACTTTC
>TRBV7-9|NA|few|TRBJ1-4
CASSPTSANEKLFF
TGTGCCAGCAGCCCCACCTCGGCTAATGAAAAACTGTTTTTT
>TRBV7-9|TRBD2|NA|TRBJ2-7
CASSLGGRALYEQYF
TGTGCCAGCAGCTTAGGCGGGAGGGCCCTCTACGAGCAGTACTTC
>TRBV28|TRBD2|once|TRBJ2-5
CAGSLLGGEDQETQYF
TGTGCCGGCAGTCTCCTGGGAGGGGAGGACCAAGAGACCCAGTACTTC
>TRBV7-8|NA|many|TRBJ2-7
CASSQTNEQYF
TGTGCCAGCAGCCAAACCAACGAGCAGTACTTC
>TRBV5-1|TRBD1|few|TRBJ2-1
CASTRGTGTGDEQFF
TGCGCCAGCACCAGGGGGACAGGGACGGGGGATGAGCAGTTCTTC
>TRBV20-1|TRBD1|many|TRBJ2-1
CSASPAQGAAGEQFF
TGCAGTGCTAGCCCCGCGCAGGGGGCGGCGGGTGAGCAGTTCTTC
>TRBV2|NA|NA|TRBJ1-6
CASEQGTNSPLHF
TGTGCCAGCGAACAAGGGACTAATTCACCCCTCCACTTT
>TRBV10-3|TRBD2|few|TRBJ2-3
CAISRLAGATDTQYF
TGTGCCATCAGTCGACTAGCGGGGGCCACAGATACGCAGTATTTT
>TRBV7-2|NA|NA|TRBJ2-2
CASSLASARELFF
TGTGCCAGCAGCTTAGCTTCGGCACGGGAGCTGTTTTTT
>TRBV25-1|NA|NA|TRBJ1-6
CASSGAGARSPLHF
TGTGCCAGCAGTGGGGCAGGAGCACGTTCACCCCTCCACTTT
>TRBV11-2|NA|NA|TRBJ2-3
CASSLIILGDTQYF
TGTGCCAGCAGCTTGATCATCCTCGGAGATACGCAGTATTTT
>TRBV7-3|TRBD2|few|TRBJ2-1
CASSRLAGMDEQFF
TGTGCCAGCAGCCGACTAGCGGGGATGGATGAGCAGTTCTTC
>TRBV12-3/TRBV12-4|NA|NA|TRBJ2-2
CASSLGRRKTGELFF
TGTGCCAGCAGTTTGGGACGGAGAAAAACCGGGGAGCTGTTTTTT
>TRBV7-9|TRBD2|NA|TRBJ2-7
CASSLTSGELEQYF
TGTGCCAGCAGCTTGACTAGCGGGGAGCTCGAGCAGTACTTC
>TRBV20-1|NA|many|TRBJ2-7
CSARDQRVDSYEQYF
TGCAGTGCTAGAGATCAGCGGGTTGACTCCTACGAGCAGTACTTC
>TRBV5-4|NA|many|TRBJ2-5
CASSTRTGGFQETQYF
TGTGCCAGCAGCACTCGGACCGGGGGATTCCAAGAGACCCAGTACTTC
>TRBV5-5|NA|NA|TRBJ2-7
CASKGGVTYNEQYF
TGTGCCAGTAAGGGCGGGGTAACCTACAATGAGCAGTACTTC
>TRBV7-2|NA|few|TRBJ1-1
CASSLGSIGTEAFF
TGTGCCAGCAGCTTAGGGAGTATCGGCACTGAAGCTTTCTTT
>TRBV28|NA|NA|TRBJ2-7
CASSFSVVSGYSYEQYF
TGTGCCAGCAGTTTCTCCGTGGTCAGCGGGTATTCCTACGAGCAGTACTTC
>TRBV6-6|NA|NA|TRBJ2-5
CASSGGGREQETQYF
TGTGCCAGCAGTGGAGGAGGCCGCGAGCAGGAGACCCAGTACTTC
>TRBV18|TRBD1|NA|TRBJ2-5
CAGSATGGKETQYF
TGTGCCGGCTCAGCGACAGGGGGAAAAGAGACCCAGTACTTC
>TRBV3-1|NA|few|TRBJ2-7
CASQPSRGGSLEQYF
TGTGCCAGCCAACCCTCGAGGGGGGGCTCACTCGAGCAGTACTTC
>TRBV5-1|TRBD1|NA|TRBJ2-1
CASSFPKSGTGPWDYNEQFF
TGCGCCAGCAGCTTCCCTAAATCCGGGACAGGGCCCTGGGACTACAATGAGCAGTTCTTC
>TRBV3-1|NA|few|TRBJ1-4
CASSQDPATFKLFF
TGTGCCAGCAGCCAAGATCCGGCGACATTCAAACTGTTTTTT
>TRBV4-1|NA|few|TRBJ2-5
CASSHRPNQETQYF
TGCGCCAGCAGCCACCGACCAAACCAAGAGACCCAGTACTTC
>TRBV2|NA|NA|TRBJ2-1
CAGLDRDYNEQFF
TGTGCCGGACTAGACAGGGACTACAATGAGCAGTTCTTC
>TRBV6-1|TRBD1|few|TRBJ1-5
CASRNTGGGNQPQHF
TGTGCCAGCAGAAATACAGGGGGCGGGAATCAGCCCCAGCATTTT
>TRBV5-1|TRBD1|few|TRBJ1-6
CASSTDRLYNSPLHF
TGCGCCAGCAGCACGGACAGGCTTTATAATTCACCCCTCCACTTT
>TRBV28|NA|NA|TRBJ2-5
CASSVLNAQETQYF
TGTGCCAGCAGTGTACTTAATGCGCAAGAGACCCAGTACTTC
>TRBV10-3|NA|many|TRBJ2-7
CAISEDTYEQYF
TGTGCCATCAGTGAAGACACCTACGAGCAGTACTTC
>TRBV7-2|TRBD2|few|TRBJ2-5
CASTSEGLAGGQETQYF
TGTGCCAGCACCTCGGAGGGCCTAGCGGGAGGGCAAGAGACCCAGTACTTC
>TRBV24-1|TRBD2|few|TRBJ2-3
CATSDGTSGTDTQYF
TGTGCCACCAGTGACGGGACTAGCGGCACAGATACGCAGTATTTT
>TRBV20-1|NA|few|TRBJ1-2
CSAYQGNSYTF
TGCAGTGCGTATCAGGGGAACAGCTACACCTTC
>TRBV29-1|NA|few|TRBJ1-1
CSVDGANEAFF
TGCAGCGTTGACGGGGCTAATGAAGCTTTCTTT
>TRBV7-2|NA|NA|TRBJ1-1
CASRKDGLNTEAFF
TGTGCCAGCAGAAAGGACGGCTTGAACACTGAAGCTTTCTTT
>TRBV7-6|TRBD1|few|TRBJ1-1
CASSLTGARTEAFF
TGTGCCAGCAGCTTAACAGGGGCAAGGACTGAAGCTTTCTTT
>TRBV10-3|NA|many|TRBJ2-4
CAISDLDSRENIQYF
TGTGCCATCAGTGATCTTGACAGTCGAGAGAACATTCAGTACTTC
>TRBV10-3|NA|NA|TRBJ1-5
CAISEPGAPENQPQHF
TGTGCCATCAGTGAGCCGGGGGCTCCTGAAAATCAGCCCCAGCATTTT
>TRBV6-2/TRBV6-3|TRBD2|many|TRBJ2-5
CASTPRGRIQYF
TGTGCCAGCACCCCCCGCGGGAGGATCCAGTACTTC
>TRBV2|NA|NA|TRBJ2-4
CASLGGANNEQYF
TGTGCCAGCCTAGGGGGAGCGAACAATGAGCAGTACTTC
>TRBV7-6|NA|NA|TRBJ1-6
CASSPGGNNSPLHF
TGTGCCAGCAGCCCCGGGGGCAATAATTCACCCCTCCACTTT
>TRBV24-1|NA|NA|TRBJ2-3
CATSGGGIGATDTQYF
TGTGCCACCAGTGGAGGAGGAATTGGTGCCACAGATACGCAGTATTTT
>TRBV10-3|TRBD1|many|TRBJ2-7
CAISTTGASSYEQYF
TGTGCCATCAGTACGACAGGGGCGAGCTCCTACGAGCAGTACTTC
>TRBV27|TRBD1|NA|TRBJ2-5
CASSPDRDQVTQYF
TGTGCCAGCAGCCCCGACAGGGACCAAGTGACCCAGTACTTC
>TRBV5-1|NA|NA|TRBJ2-1
CASSYNTGSSYNEQFF
TGCGCCAGCAGCTACAACACGGGTAGCTCCTACAATGAGCAGTTCTTC
>TRBV20-1|TRBD2|once|TRBJ2-4
CSARGLAAYNEQYF
TGCAGTGCTAGGGGGCTAGCGGCGTACAATGAGCAGTACTTC
>TRBV2|TRBD2|few|TRBJ2-1
CASSVNGRDEQFF
TGTGCCAGCAGTGTCAACGGGAGGGATGAGCAGTTCTTC
>TRBV7-9|NA|NA|TRBJ2-3
CASSFSGFPTDTQYF
TGTGCCAGCAGCTTTTCCGGGTTCCCCACAGATACGCAGTATTTT
>TRBV11-2|TRBD2|many|TRBJ2-5
CASSFAGGLETQYF
TGTGCCAGCAGCTTCGCGGGAGGGCTGGAGACCCAGTACTTC
>TRBV6-1|TRBD1|NA|TRBJ2-3
CASSAIDRGHIKQYF
TGTGCCAGCAGCGCAATAGACAGGGGGCACATTAAGCAGTATTTT